This TCR beta chain was sequenced for a study of OX40 agonist ivuxolimab in advanced cancers. Study background: Patients got intravenous ivuxolimab at 0.01 to 10 mg/kg every 2 weeks.

CDR3 length: 13 amino acids. Germline V gives CDR1 SGHAT, CDR2 FQDESV (reference sequence). V lost 5 bases, J lost 1 base, and 8 bases lay in between. TCRdb's table, derived via immunoSEQ multiplex PCR, lists solely in-frame clones and lacks some. The sample yields 65,000 to 85,000 clones, around four fifths seen once. This specimen was CD4+ or CD8+ T cells sorted from blood, taken in a trial of the OX40 agonist ivuxolimab. The origin of this receptor is an adult with an advanced solid tumor such as melanoma, head and neck, liver or kidney cancer. The chain recombines TRBV11-1 with TRBJ1-2; D possibly corresponds to TRBD1 (6 bases). The CDR3 sequence: CASSPGHNYGYTF. In nucleotides, the CDR3 is TGTGCCAGCAGCCCGGGACATAACTATGGCTACACCTTC.